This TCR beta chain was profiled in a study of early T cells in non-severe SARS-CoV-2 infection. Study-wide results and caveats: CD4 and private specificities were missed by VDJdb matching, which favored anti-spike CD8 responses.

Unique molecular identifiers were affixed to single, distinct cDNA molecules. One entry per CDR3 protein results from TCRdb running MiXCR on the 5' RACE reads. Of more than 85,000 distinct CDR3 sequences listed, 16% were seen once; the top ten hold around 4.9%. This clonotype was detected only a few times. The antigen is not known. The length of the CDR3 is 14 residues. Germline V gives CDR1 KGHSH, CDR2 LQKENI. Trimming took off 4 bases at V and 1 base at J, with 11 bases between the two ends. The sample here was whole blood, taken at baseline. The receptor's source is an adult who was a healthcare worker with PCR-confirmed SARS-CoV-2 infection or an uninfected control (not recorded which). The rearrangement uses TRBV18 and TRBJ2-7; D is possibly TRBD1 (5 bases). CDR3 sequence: CASSLRDRSYEQYF. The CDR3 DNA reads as TGTGCCAGCTCACTTCGAGACAGATCCTACGAGCAGTACTTC.